This T cell receptor beta chain was observed in a study of PD-1 blockade in classical Hodgkin lymphoma. CDR1 and CDR2 (germline): MNHEY, SVGAGI. CDR3 length equals 15 residues. Deletions cut 7 bases from V and 2 bases from J, with 12 bases between. The method was immunoSEQ multiplex PCR; TCRdb's version includes in-frame clones alone and lacks a portion of them. The sample lists roughly 48,000 clones; about 89% were seen once. The time point here: cycle 4 day 1 (C4D1), after six to seven weeks of nivolumab. After autologous stem cell transplantation all patients relapsed, and prior brentuximab vedotin exposure differed between cohorts.

This receptor was identified in a human donor with classical Hodgkin lymphoma. V gene TRBV6-5 combines with J gene TRBJ2-6; D might be TRBD1 (5 bases). This specimen consisted of peripheral blood mononuclear cells (PBMCs), obtained before the fourth cycle of nivolumab. CDR3 residues: CASTSTDPGANVLTF. For the CDR3, the DNA is TGTGCCAGCACTTCGACAGATCCTGGGGCCAACGTCCTGACTTTC.